In its sample, the clone carrying this T cell receptor (beta chain) was seen a few times. The antigen is not known. This sample was included in a study of early T cells in non-severe SARS-CoV-2 infection. Study-wide context: Whole-blood bulk RNA, unsorted, was sequenced, and chains were unpaired.

V was shortened by 5 bases and J by 11 bases, with 21 bases between the two germline ends. Germline CDR1 is SEHNR and CDR2 is FQNEAQ (reference sequence). CDR3 length: 14 amino acids. Unique molecular identifiers were affixed to single, distinct cDNA molecules. From the 5' RACE reads, TCRdb called clonotypes with MiXCR, one entry per CDR3 protein. This table has some 80,000 distinct CDR3 sequences, about 12% appearing once. Whole-study findings and limits: Using VDJdb, the matching emphasized anti-spike CD8 responses while missing private and CD4 specificities.

The V and J genes are TRBV7-9 and TRBJ1-1; a weak D match, TRBD1 (5 bases). Sequencing was performed on whole blood, taken at baseline. The TCR sequence derives from an adult who was a healthcare worker with PCR-confirmed SARS-CoV-2 infection or an uninfected control (not recorded which). The donor label of this sample is uncertain. The CDR3: CASSPRGPNKGAFF. DNA for the CDR3: TGTGCCAGCAGCCCGCGGGGACCGAATAAAGGGGCTTTCTTT.